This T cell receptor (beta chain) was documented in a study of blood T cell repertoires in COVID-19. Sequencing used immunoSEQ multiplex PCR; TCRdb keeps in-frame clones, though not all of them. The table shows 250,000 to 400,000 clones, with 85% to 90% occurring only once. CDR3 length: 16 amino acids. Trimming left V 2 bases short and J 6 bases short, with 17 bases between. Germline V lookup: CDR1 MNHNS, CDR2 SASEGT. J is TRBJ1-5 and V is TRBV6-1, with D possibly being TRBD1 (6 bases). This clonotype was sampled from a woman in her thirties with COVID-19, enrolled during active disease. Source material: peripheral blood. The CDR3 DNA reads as TGTGCCAGCAGTGAAAGGGGGGGCGCAGGCAGTCAGCCCCAGCATTTT. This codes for CASSERGGAGSQPQHF.